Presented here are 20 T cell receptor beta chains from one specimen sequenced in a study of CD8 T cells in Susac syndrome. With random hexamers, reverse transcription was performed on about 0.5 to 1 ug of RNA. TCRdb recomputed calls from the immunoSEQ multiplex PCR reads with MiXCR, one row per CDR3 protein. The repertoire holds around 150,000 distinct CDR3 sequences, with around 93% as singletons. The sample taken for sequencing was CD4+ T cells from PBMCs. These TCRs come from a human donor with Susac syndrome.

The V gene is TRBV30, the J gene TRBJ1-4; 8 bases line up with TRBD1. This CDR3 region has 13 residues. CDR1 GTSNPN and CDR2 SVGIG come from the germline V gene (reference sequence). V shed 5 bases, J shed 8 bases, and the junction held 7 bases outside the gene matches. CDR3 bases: TGTGCCTGGGACGGACAGGGTGGCGAAAAACTGTTTTTT. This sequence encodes CAWDGQGGEKLFF.

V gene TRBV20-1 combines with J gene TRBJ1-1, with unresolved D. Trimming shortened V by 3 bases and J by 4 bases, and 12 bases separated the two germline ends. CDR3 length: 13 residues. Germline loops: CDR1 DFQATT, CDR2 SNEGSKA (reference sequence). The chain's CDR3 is CSASPDPATEAFF. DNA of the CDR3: TGCAGTGCTAGCCCGGACCCCGCCACTGAAGCTTTCTTT.

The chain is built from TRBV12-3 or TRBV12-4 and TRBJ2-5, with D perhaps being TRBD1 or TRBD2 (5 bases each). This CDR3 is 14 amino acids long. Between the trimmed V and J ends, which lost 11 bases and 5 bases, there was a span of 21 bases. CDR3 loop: CACGGRGLSETQYF. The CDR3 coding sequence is TGTGCCTGCGGAGGCCGGGGCCTATCGGAGACCCAGTACTTC.

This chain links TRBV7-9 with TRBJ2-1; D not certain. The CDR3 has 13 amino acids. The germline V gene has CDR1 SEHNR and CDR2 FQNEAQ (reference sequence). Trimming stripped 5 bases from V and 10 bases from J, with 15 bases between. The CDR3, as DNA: TGTGCCAGCAGCCTAGAGGCTCTAGGAGAGCAGTTCTTC. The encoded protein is CASSLEALGEQFF. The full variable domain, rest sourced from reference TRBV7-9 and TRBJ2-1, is DTGVSQNPRHKITKRGQNVTFRCDPISEHNRLYWYRQTLGQGPEFLTYFQNEAQLEKSRLLSDRFSAERPKGSFSTLEIQRTEQGDSAMYLCASSLEALGEQFFGPGTRLTVL.

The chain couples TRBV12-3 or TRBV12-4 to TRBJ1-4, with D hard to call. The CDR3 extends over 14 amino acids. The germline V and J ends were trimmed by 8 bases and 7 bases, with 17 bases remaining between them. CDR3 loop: CASASRSSGEKLFF. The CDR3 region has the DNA TGTGCCAGCGCCTCAAGGTCCTCGGGTGAAAAACTGTTTTTT.

The CDR3 sequence is CASSRENTGELFF. In DNA form, the CDR3 reads TGTGCCAGCAGTAGGGAAAACACCGGGGAGCTGTTTTTT. The chain is built from TRBV2 and TRBJ2-2; D is ambiguous. The germline V and J ends were trimmed by 5 bases and 2 bases, with 6 bases remaining between them. CDR1 and CDR2 (germline): SNHLY, FYNNEI. This CDR3 has 13 amino acids.

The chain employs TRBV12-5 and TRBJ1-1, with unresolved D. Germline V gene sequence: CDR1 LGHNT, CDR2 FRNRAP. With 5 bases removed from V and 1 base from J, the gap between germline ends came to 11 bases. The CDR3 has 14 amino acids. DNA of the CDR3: TGTGCTAGTGGTATACTAACAGAGAACACTGAAGCTTTCTTT. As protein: CASGILTENTEAFF.

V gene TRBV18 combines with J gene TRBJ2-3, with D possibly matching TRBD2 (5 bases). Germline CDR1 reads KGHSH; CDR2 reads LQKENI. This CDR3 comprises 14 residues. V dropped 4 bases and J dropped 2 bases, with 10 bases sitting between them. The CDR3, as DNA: TGTGCCAGCTCACAGGACTCCCCCACAGATACGCAGTATTTT. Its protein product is CASSQDSPTDTQYF.

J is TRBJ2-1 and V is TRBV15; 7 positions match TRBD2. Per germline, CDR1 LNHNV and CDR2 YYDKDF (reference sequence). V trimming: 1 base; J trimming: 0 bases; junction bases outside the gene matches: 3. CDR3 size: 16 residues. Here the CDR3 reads CATSRGSGTSYNEQFF. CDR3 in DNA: TGTGCCACCAGCAGAGGAAGCGGGACCTCCTACAATGAGCAGTTCTTC.

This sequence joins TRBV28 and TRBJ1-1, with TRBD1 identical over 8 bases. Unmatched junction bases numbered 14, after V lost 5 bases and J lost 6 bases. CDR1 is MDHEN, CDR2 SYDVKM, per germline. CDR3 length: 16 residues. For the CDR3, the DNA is TGTGCCAGCAGTGACCCGGGACAGGTACGCCGGGCTGAAGCTTTCTTT. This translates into CASSDPGQVRRAEAFF.

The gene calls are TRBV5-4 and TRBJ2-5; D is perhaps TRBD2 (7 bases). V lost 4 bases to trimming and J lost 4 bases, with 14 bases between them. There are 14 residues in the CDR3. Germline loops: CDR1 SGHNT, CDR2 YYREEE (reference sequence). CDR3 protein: CASSPRGGVETQYF. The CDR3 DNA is TGTGCCAGCAGCCCCCGAGGGGGGGTAGAGACCCAGTACTTC.

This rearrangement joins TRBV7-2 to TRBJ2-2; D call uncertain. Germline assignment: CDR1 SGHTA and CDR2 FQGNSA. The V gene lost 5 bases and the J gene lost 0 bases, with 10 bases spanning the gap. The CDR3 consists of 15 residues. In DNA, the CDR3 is TGTGCCAGCAGCCCGTGGGCACCGAACACCGGGGAGCTGTTTTTT. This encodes CASSPWAPNTGELFF.

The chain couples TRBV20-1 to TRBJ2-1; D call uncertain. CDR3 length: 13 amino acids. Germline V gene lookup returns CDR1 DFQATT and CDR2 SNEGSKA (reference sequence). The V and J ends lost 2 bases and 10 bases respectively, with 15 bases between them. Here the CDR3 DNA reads TGCAGTGCTAGACTACCTACACCTAGGGAGCAGTTCTTC. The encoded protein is CSARLPTPREQFF.

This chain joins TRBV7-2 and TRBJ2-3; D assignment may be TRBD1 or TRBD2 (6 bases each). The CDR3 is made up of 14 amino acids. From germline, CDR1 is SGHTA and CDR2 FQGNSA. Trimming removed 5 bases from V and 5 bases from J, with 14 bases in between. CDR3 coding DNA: TGTGCCAGCAGCCGGCGGAGGGGGGAAGATACGCAGTATTTT. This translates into CASSRRRGEDTQYF.

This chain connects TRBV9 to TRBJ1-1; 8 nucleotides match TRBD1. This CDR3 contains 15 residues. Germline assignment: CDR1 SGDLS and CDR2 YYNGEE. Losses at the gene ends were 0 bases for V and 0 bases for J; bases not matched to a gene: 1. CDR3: CASSVAGGVNTEAFF. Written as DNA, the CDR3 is TGTGCCAGCAGCGTAGCAGGGGGCGTGAACACTGAAGCTTTCTTT.

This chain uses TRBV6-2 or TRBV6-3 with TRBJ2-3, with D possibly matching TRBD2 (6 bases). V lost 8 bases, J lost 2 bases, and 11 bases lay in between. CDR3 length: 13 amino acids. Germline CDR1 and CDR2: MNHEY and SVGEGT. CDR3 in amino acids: CASSGGITDTQYF. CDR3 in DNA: TGTGCCAGCTCGGGCGGGATCACAGATACGCAGTATTTT.

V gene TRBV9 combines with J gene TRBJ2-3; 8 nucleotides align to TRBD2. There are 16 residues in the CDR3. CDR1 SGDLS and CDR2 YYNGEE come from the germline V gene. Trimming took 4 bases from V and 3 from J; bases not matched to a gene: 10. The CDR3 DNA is TGTGCCAGCAGCCCCCGCCCGGGGGGGAATACAGATACGCAGTATTTT. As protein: CASSPRPGGNTDTQYF.

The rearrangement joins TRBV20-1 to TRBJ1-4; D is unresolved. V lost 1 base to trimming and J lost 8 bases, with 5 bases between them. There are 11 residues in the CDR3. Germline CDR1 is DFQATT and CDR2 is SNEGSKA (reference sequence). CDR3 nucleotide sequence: TGCAGTGCTAGAGGAGTGGAAAAACTGTTTTTT. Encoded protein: CSARGVEKLFF.

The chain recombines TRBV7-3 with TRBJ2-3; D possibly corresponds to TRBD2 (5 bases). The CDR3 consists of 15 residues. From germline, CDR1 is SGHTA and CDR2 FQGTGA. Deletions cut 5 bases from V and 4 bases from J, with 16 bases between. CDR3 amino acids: CASSPRAGNADTQYF. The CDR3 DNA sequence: TGTGCCAGCAGCCCCCGGGCGGGTAACGCAGATACGCAGTATTTT.

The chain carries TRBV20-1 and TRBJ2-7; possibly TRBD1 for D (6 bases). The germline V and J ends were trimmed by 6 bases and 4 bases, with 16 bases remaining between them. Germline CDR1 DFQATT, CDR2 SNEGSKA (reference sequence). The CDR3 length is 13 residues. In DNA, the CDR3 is TGCAGTGCCGGAAGCGGACAGCGGTACGAGCAGTACTTC. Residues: CSAGSGQRYEQYF.